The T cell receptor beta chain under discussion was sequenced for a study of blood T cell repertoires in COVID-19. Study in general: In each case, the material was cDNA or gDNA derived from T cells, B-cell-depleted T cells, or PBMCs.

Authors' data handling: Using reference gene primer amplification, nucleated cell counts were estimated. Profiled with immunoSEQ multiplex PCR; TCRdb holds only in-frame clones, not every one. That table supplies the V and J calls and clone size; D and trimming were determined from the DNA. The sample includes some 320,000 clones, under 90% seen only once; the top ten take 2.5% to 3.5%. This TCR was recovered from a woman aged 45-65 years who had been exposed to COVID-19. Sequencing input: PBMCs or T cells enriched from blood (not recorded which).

DNA of the CDR3: TGCAGCGTTGGGGACAGGGGTACCTATGGCTACACCTTC. Residues: CSVGDRGTYGYTF. This chain connects TRBV29-1 to TRBJ1-2, with 10 bases lining up with TRBD1. Trimming cost V 4 bases and J 4 bases; bases outside gene matches: 3. The CDR3 runs 13 residues. Per germline, CDR1 SQVTM and CDR2 ANQGSEA.